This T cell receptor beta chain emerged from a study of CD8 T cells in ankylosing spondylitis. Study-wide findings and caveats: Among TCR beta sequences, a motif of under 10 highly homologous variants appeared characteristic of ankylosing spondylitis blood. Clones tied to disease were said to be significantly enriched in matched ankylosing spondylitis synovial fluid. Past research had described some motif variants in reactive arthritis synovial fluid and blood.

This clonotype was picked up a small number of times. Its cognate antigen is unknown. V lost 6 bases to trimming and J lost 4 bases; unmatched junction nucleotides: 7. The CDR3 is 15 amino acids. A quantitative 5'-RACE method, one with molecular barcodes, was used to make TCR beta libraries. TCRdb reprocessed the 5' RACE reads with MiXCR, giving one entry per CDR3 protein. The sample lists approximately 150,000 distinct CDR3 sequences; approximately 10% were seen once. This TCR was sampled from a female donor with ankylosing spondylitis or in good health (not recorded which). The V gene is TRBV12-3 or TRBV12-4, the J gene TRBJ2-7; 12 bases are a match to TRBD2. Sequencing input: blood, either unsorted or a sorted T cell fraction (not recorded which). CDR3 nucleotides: TGTGCCAGCAGCCCCGGACTAGCGGGAAGGTACGAGCAGTACTTC. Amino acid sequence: CASSPGLAGRYEQYF.